The table lists the clone carrying this TCR beta chain with a count of one. Its matching antigen is unknown. TCRdb re-called the reads through MiXCR, storing one row per CDR3 protein. The data hold some 560,000 distinct CDR3 sequences, with 40% observed a single time. These data are taken from a study of T cell repertoires in cytomegalovirus infection. Study information: Both CMV infection and a matching HLA type were indicated by public TCR beta signatures.

The CDR3 is 13 amino acids. Germline assignment: CDR1 SGHAT and CDR2 FQNNGV. Between the trimmed V and J ends, which lost 5 bases and 10 bases, there was a span of 16 bases. V usage is TRBV11-2 and J usage is TRBJ2-3; D is perhaps TRBD2 (5 bases). The TCR originated in a human donor in good health (CMV status not recorded). Some clones in this sample may be carry-over from other donors' samples. The sample consisted of cultured PBMCs, taken from culture after CMV antigen stimulation. In nucleotides, the CDR3 is TGTGCCAGCAGCGTCCCACTAGGCCGTGCGCAGTATTTT. Translating gives CASSVPLGRAQYF.